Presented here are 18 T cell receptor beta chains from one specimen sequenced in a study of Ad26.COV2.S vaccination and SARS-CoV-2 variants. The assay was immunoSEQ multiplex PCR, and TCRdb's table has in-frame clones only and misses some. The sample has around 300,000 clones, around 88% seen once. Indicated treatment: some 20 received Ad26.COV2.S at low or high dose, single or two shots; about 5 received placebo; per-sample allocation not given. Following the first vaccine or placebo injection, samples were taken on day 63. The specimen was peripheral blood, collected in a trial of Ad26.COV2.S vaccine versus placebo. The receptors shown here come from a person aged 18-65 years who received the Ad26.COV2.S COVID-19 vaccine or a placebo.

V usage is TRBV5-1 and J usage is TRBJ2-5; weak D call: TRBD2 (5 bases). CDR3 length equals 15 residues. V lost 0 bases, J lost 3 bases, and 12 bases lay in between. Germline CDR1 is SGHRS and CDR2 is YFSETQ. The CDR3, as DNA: TGCGCCAGCAGCTTGGGAGGCGGACTCGAAGAGACCCAGTACTTC. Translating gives CASSLGGGLEETQYF.

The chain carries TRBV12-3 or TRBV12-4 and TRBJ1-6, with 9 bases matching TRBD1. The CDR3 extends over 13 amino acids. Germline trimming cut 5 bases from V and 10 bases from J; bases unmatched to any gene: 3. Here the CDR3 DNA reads TGTGCCAGCAGTGCTGGACAGGGGTCACCCCTCCACTTT. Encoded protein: CASSAGQGSPLHF.

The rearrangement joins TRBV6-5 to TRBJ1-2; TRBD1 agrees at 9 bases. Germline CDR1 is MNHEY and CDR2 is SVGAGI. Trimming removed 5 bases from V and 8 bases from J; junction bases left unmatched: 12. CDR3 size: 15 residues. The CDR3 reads CASSRTGTGWEGYTF. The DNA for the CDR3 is TGTGCCAGCAGTAGGACCGGGACAGGGTGGGAGGGCTACACCTTC.

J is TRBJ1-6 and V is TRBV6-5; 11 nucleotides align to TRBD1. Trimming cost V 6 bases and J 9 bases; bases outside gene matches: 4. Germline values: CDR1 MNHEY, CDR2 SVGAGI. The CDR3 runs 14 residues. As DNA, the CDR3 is TGTGCCAGCAGGGGACAGGGGGTTAGTTCACCCCTCCACTTT. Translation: CASRGQGVSSPLHF.

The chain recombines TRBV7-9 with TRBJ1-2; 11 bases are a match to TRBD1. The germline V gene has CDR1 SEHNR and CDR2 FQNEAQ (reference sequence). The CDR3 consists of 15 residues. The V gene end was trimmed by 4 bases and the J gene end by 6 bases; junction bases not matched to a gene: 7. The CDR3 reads CASSSARDRGDGYTF. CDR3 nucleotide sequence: TGTGCCAGCAGCTCCGCCCGGGACAGGGGGGATGGCTACACCTTC. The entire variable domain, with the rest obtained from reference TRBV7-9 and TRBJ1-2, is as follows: DTGVSQNPRHKITKRGQNVTFRCDPISEHNRLYWYRQTLGQGPEFLTYFQNEAQLEKSRLLSDRFSAERPKGSFSTLEIQRTEQGDSAMYLCASSSARDRGDGYTFGSGTRLTVV.

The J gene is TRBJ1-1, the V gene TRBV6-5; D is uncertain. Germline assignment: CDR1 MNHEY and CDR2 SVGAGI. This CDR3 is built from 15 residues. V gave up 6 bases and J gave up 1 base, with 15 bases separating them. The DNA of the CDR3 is TGTGCCAGCAGGAGTTTCGACCGAGCGAACACTGAAGCTTTCTTT. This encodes CASRSFDRANTEAFF.

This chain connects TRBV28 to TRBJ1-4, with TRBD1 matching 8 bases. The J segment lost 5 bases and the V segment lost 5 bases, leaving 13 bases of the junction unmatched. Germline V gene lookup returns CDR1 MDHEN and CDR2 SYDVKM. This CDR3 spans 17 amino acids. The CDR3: CASSPPKTGVVNEKLFF. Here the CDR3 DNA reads TGTGCCAGCAGTCCCCCCAAGACAGGGGTTGTCAATGAAAAACTGTTTTTT. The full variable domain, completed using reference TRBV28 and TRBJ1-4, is DVKVTQSSRYLVKRTGEKVFLECVQDMDHENMFWYRQDPGLGLRLIYFSYDVKMKEKGDIPEGYSVSREKKERFSLILESASTNQTSMYLCASSPPKTGVVNEKLFFGSGTQLSVL.

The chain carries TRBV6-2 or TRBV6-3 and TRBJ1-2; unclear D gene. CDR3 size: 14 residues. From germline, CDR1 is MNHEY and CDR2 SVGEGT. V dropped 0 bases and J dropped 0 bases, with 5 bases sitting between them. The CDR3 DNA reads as TGTGCCAGCAGTTACTCTGGGTCTAACTATGGCTACACCTTC. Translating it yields CASSYSGSNYGYTF.

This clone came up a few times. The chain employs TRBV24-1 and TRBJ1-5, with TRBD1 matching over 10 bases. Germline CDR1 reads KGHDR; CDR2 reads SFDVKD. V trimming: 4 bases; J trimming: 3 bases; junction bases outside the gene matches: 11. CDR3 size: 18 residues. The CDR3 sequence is CATSDKGQGETYNQPQHF. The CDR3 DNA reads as TGTGCCACCAGTGACAAAGGACAGGGGGAGACTTACAATCAGCCCCAGCATTTT.

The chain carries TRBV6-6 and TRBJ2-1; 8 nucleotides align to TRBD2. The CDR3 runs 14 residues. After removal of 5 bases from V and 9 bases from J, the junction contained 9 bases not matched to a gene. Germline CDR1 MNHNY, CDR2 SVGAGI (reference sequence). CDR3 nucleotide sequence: TGTGCCAGCAGTCCGACTGGGACTAGGAGTGAGCAGTTCTTC. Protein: CASSPTGTRSEQFF.

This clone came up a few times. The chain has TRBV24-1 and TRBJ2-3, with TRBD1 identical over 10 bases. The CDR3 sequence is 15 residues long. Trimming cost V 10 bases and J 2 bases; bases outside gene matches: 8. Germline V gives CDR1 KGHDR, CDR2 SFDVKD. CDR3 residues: CATAWTGGVTDTQYF. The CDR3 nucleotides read TGTGCCACGGCCTGGACAGGGGGAGTCACAGATACGCAGTATTTT.

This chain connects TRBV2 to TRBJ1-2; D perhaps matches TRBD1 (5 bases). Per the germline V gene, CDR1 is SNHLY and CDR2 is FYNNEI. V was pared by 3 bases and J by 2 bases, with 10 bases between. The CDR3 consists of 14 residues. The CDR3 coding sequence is TGTGCCAGCAGTGATGGGGGATCGAACTATGGCTACACCTTC. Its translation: CASSDGGSNYGYTF.

CDR3: CASSLGRRNYGYTF. CDR3 coding DNA: TGTGCCAGCAGCTTGGGGCGGCGGAACTATGGCTACACCTTC. The chain is built from TRBV5-6 and TRBJ1-2, with no clear D. The CDR3 has 14 residues. V was trimmed by 0 bases and J by 2 bases, leaving 8 bases between them. Germline-derived CDR1 and CDR2 are SGHDT and YYEEEE.

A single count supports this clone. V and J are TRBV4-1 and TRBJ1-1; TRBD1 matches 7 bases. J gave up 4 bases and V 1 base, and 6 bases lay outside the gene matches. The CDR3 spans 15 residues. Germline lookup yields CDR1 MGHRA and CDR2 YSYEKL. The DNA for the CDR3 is TGCGCCAGCAGCCAAGGCCACAGGGGAAGCACTGAAGCTTTCTTT. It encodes CASSQGHRGSTEAFF.

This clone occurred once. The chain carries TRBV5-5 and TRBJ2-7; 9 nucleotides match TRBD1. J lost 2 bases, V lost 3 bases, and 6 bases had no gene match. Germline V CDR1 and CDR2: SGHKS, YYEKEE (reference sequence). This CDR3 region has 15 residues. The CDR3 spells CASSSAGQGPYEQYF. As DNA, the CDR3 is TGTGCCAGCAGCTCAGCGGGACAGGGCCCCTACGAGCAGTACTTC.

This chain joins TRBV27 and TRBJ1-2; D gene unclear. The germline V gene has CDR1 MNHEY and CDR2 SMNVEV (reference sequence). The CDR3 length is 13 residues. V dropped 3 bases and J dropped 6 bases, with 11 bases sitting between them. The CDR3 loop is CASSLTKGNGYTF. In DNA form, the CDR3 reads TGTGCCAGCAGTTTGACGAAAGGCAATGGCTACACCTTC.

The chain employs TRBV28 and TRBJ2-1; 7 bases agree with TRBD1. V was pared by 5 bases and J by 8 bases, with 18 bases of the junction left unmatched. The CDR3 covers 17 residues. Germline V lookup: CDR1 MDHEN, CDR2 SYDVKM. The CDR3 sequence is CASSTSSRGYRSDEQFF. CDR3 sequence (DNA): TGTGCCAGCAGTACTTCATCCAGGGGGTATCGCTCCGATGAGCAGTTCTTC.

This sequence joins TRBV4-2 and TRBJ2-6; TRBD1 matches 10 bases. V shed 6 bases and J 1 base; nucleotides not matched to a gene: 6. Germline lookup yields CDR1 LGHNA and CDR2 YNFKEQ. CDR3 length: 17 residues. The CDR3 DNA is TGTGCCAGCAGTCTGGGACAGGGGACATCTGGGGCCAACGTCCTGACTTTC. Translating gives CASSLGQGTSGANVLTF.